Below, 18 T cell receptor beta chains from the same sample are listed, as sequenced in a study of identical twins. MiXCR was run by TCRdb on the 5' RACE reads, yielding one entry per CDR3 protein. This repertoire shows around 690,000 distinct CDR3 sequences, less than 25% found once; its top ten account for roughly 4%. These same records also appear under a second study, on T cells expressing NK-cell markers.

Sequencing was performed on PBMCs. Every receptor here comes from a woman younger than 30 in good health.

The CDR3 loop is CASSPSPAQETQYF. As DNA, the CDR3 is TGTGCCAGCAGCCCCTCGCCCGCCCAAGAGACCCAGTACTTC. The chain uses TRBV7-9 and TRBJ2-5; D is ambiguous. The CDR3 is 14 residues long. V was shortened by 5 bases and J by 1 base, with 11 bases between the two germline ends. Germline loops: CDR1 SEHNR, CDR2 FQNEAQ (reference sequence).

This clonotype was detected a few times. This chain joins TRBV29-1 and TRBJ2-7; D gene unclear. The CDR3 is 11 residues long. Deletions cut 7 bases from V and 2 bases from J, with 9 bases between. Germline CDR1 is SQVTM and CDR2 is ANQGSEA. CDR3 amino acids: CSAQNPYEQYF. The CDR3 DNA is TGCAGCGCCCAAAACCCCTACGAGCAGTACTTC.

V usage is TRBV24-1 and J usage is TRBJ2-5; no definite D call. V shed 3 bases and J shed 4 bases, with 8 bases lying between them. CDR3 length: 13 residues. Germline V gene sequence: CDR1 KGHDR, CDR2 SFDVKD. CDR3 nucleotide sequence: TGTGCCACCAGTGATAGGTGGGGAGAGACCCAGTACTTC. Translated, it gives CATSDRWGETQYF.

The V gene is TRBV7-2, the J gene TRBJ2-7, with TRBD2 identical over 7 bases. This CDR3 has 14 residues. Losses at the gene ends were 5 bases for V and 7 bases for J; bases not matched to a gene: 11. Germline CDR1 is SGHTA and CDR2 is FQGNSA. DNA for the CDR3: TGTGCCAGCAGCATTAGCGGGTCCAATAAAGAGCAGTACTTC. Translating it yields CASSISGSNKEQYF.

This chain connects TRBV12-3 or TRBV12-4 to TRBJ1-4, with 7 bases matching TRBD1. This CDR3 spans 14 amino acids. J was trimmed by 6 bases and V by 6 bases; bases with no gene match: 7. The CDR3 DNA reads as TGTGCCAGCAGCCTGCAGGGGGGGGATGAAAAACTGTTTTTT. Residues: CASSLQGGDEKLFF.

In this sample, this clonotype turned up many times. The J gene is TRBJ2-7, the V gene TRBV7-9; TRBD1 matches at 8 bases. Germline CDR1 SEHNR, CDR2 FQNEAQ (reference sequence). The CDR3 sequence is 13 residues long. Trimming at V came to 11 bases and at J to 0 bases, leaving 6 bases not matched to a gene. CDR3 sequence: CASRQGISYEQYF. The CDR3, as DNA: TGTGCCTCTAGACAGGGGATCTCCTACGAGCAGTACTTC.

The genes are TRBV27 and TRBJ2-4, with D unresolved. Germline assignment: CDR1 MNHEY and CDR2 SMNVEV (reference sequence). The length of the CDR3 is 15 residues. V was shortened by 5 bases and J by 0 bases, with 11 bases between the two germline ends. The DNA of the CDR3 is TGTGCCAGCAGTCCAGGTTTCCTAGCCAAAAACATTCAGTACTTC. Amino acids: CASSPGFLAKNIQYF.

This clonotype was seen a handful of times. CDR3 bases: TGCAGTGCTAGGAGGGAGACAGAAGACTATGGCTACACCTTC. Amino acid sequence: CSARRETEDYGYTF. The V and J genes are TRBV20-1 and TRBJ1-2; D may be TRBD1 (5 bases). In germline, CDR1 is DFQATT, CDR2 SNEGSKA (reference sequence). V lost 3 bases, J lost 3 bases, and 14 bases lay in between. The CDR3 covers 14 residues.

This clonotype occurred many times. V gene TRBV20-1 combines with J gene TRBJ2-2; no firm D call. Germline-derived CDR1 and CDR2 are DFQATT and SNEGSKA (reference sequence). Trimming cost V 5 bases and J 3 bases, with 16 bases left between them. The CDR3 length is 15 residues. CDR3 sequence (DNA): TGCAGTGCTCCGACTGGAACTCGAGACACCGGGGAGCTGTTTTTT. Its protein is CSAPTGTRDTGELFF.

This sequence joins TRBV7-8 and TRBJ2-5; D remains unclear. Trimming removed 1 base at V and 5 bases at J, with 11 bases between. The CDR3 sequence is 14 residues long. Germline CDR1 and CDR2: SGHVS and FQNEAQ. The CDR3: CASSLEPSRETQYF. DNA for the CDR3: TGTGCCAGCAGCTTAGAACCCTCACGGGAGACCCAGTACTTC. Based on the CDR3 plus reference TRBV7-8 and TRBJ2-5, the full variable domain is GAGVSQSPRYKVAKRGQDVALRCDPISGHVSLFWYQQALGQGPEFLTYFQNEAQLDKSGLPSDRFFAERPEGSVSTLKIQRTQQEDSAVYLCASSLEPSRETQYFGPGTRLLVL.

This clonotype was recorded at least ten times. This sequence joins TRBV5-1 and TRBJ1-1; no firm D call. The V and J ends lost 4 bases and 1 base respectively, with 2 bases between them. Per the germline V gene, CDR1 is SGHRS and CDR2 is YFSETQ. The CDR3 is 11 amino acids. CDR3 sequence (DNA): TGCGCCAGCAGCGAGAACACTGAAGCTTTCTTT. Translated: CASSENTEAFF.

This chain uses TRBV6-1 with TRBJ2-1, with TRBD1 identical over 9 bases. This CDR3 is 15 amino acids long. Germline V CDR1 and CDR2: MNHNS, SASEGT. The ends lost 4 bases at V and 6 bases at J; junction bases unmatched: 7. In DNA, the CDR3 is TGTGCCAGCAGTGGGTTGGGACAGGGACGCAATGAGCAGTTCTTC. Translated, it gives CASSGLGQGRNEQFF.

The chain couples TRBV25-1 to TRBJ2-1; TRBD1 matches at 7 bases. Germline V gives CDR1 MGHDK, CDR2 SYGVNS. Unmatched junction bases numbered 2, after V lost 2 bases and J lost 4 bases. This CDR3 is built from 14 residues. The chain's CDR3 is CASSEGTEYNEQFF. The CDR3 bases are TGTGCCAGCAGTGAAGGGACAGAGTACAATGAGCAGTTCTTC.

The rearrangement uses TRBV3-1 and TRBJ2-6; D might be TRBD1 or TRBD2, each matching 6 bases. CDR1 and CDR2 (germline): LGHDT, YNNKEL (reference sequence). CDR3 length: 19 residues. The ends were cut back, 3 bases at V and 0 bases at J, with 18 bases in the middle. The CDR3 protein is CASSHRRGVLLSGANVLTF. The CDR3 DNA follows: TGTGCCAGCAGCCATCGGAGGGGGGTCTTACTCTCTGGGGCCAACGTCCTGACTTTC.

This chain links TRBV12-3 or TRBV12-4 with TRBJ2-7; perhaps TRBD1 as D (6 bases). Between the trimmed V and J ends, which lost 7 bases and 3 bases, there was a span of 13 bases. The CDR3 runs to 13 residues. The CDR3 sequence is CASTGTQGYEQYF. The CDR3 region has the DNA TGTGCCAGCACCGGAACACAGGGCTACGAGCAGTACTTC.

Only a few counts were recorded for this clonotype. The CDR3 DNA is TGTGCCAGCAGCGGCGTAGGGGCCCACAATGAGCAGTTCTTC. This sequence encodes CASSGVGAHNEQFF. The chain links TRBV9 to TRBJ2-1, with D maybe TRBD1 (5 bases). CDR3 length: 14 residues. Trimming took 3 bases from V and 5 from J, leaving 12 bases between them. Germline V CDR1 and CDR2: SGDLS, YYNGEE.

This clonotype was picked up many times. J is TRBJ2-1 and V is TRBV29-1, with 11 bases identical to TRBD2. J lost 4 bases, V lost 4 bases, and 3 bases had no gene match. The CDR3 covers 14 residues. Germline CDR1 and CDR2: SQVTM and ANQGSEA. In DNA form, the CDR3 reads TGCAGCGTTGTGCCTAGCGGGGGGTACAATGAGCAGTTCTTC. Translation: CSVVPSGGYNEQFF.

This clonotype was picked up many times. The rearrangement uses TRBV29-1 and TRBJ2-7; 12 bases fit TRBD2. CDR1 and CDR2 from the germline V gene are SQVTM and ANQGSEA. Losses at the gene ends were 4 bases for V and 6 bases for J; bases not matched to a gene: 1. The length of the CDR3 is 12 residues. The DNA for the CDR3 is TGCAGCGTTGGACTAGCGGGAGCCGAGCAGTACTTC. It yields the protein CSVGLAGAEQYF.